This T cell receptor (beta chain) was recovered during a study of blood T cell repertoires in COVID-19. CDR3 size: 16 residues. The V gene's germline CDR1 is SGHAT and CDR2 FQNNGV. Trimming cost V 2 bases and J 2 bases; bases outside gene matches: 3. Sequencing used immunoSEQ multiplex PCR; TCRdb keeps in-frame clones, though not all of them. The data show tens of thousands of clones, around 91% seen once. This clone is a singleton in its sample. Sequences were obtained from peripheral blood. This chain uses TRBV11-2 with TRBJ2-1; 10 nucleotides agree with TRBD2. The TCR originated in a human donor in a cohort sampled during active COVID-19. The CDR3 loop reads CASSLLAGAPYNEQFF. DNA of the CDR3: TGTGCCAGCAGCTTACTAGCGGGGGCTCCCTACAATGAGCAGTTCTTC.